A single sample gave rise to the 23 T cell receptor beta chains below, sequenced in a study of blood T cell repertoires in COVID-19. Profiled with immunoSEQ multiplex PCR; TCRdb holds only in-frame clones, not every one. This table has roughly 250,000 clones, around 87% appearing once. The sequenced material came from PBMCs or T cells enriched from blood (not recorded which). These receptors came from a woman between 40 and 55 years old with acute COVID-19.

This chain joins TRBV28 and TRBJ1-2; a possible D gene is TRBD1 (5 bases). Trimming cost V 3 bases and J 1 base, with 12 bases left between them. The length of the CDR3 is 15 residues. CDR1 MDHEN and CDR2 SYDVKM come from the germline V gene. The CDR3 coding sequence is TGTGCCAGCAGTTTTCCCCAGGGAAATAACTATGGCTACACCTTC. Translation: CASSFPQGNNYGYTF.

The rearrangement uses TRBV24-1 and TRBJ2-2; 11 bases line up with TRBD1. The CDR3 has 16 amino acids. Unmatched junction bases numbered 5, after V lost 3 bases and J lost 6 bases. CDR1 is KGHDR and CDR2 is SFDVKD in the germline V gene. Here the CDR3 DNA reads TGTGCCACCAGTGATCGGGACAGGGGGTATGCCGGGGAGCTGTTTTTT. It specifies CATSDRDRGYAGELFF.

The chain recombines TRBV9 with TRBJ2-7, with D maybe TRBD2 (6 bases). Trimming cost V 4 bases and J 13 bases, with 18 bases left between them. In germline, CDR1 is SGDLS, CDR2 YYNGEE. The CDR3 is 12 residues long. CDR3 sequence reads: CASSPGTGRIYF. The DNA for the CDR3 is TGTGCCAGCAGCCCGGGGACTGGACGAATCTACTTC.

The V gene is TRBV7-9, the J gene TRBJ2-3; 9 nucleotides match TRBD2. CDR1 is SEHNR and CDR2 is FQNEAQ in the germline V gene (reference sequence). V lost 3 bases, J lost 0 bases, and 10 bases stayed unmatched. CDR3 length: 18 residues. CDR3 bases: TGTGCCAGCAGCTTGACTAGCGGAGACTTATTTAGCACAGATACGCAGTATTTT. Its translation: CASSLTSGDLFSTDTQYF. Together with reference TRBV7-9 and TRBJ2-3, the CDR3 gives the full variable domain: DTGVSQNPRHKITKRGQNVTFRCDPISEHNRLYWYRQTLGQGPEFLTYFQNEAQLEKSRLLSDRFSAERPKGSFSTLEIQRTEQGDSAMYLCASSLTSGDLFSTDTQYFGPGTRLTVL.

The chain uses TRBV27 and TRBJ1-6, with TRBD1 matching over 7 bases. Germline V gives CDR1 MNHEY, CDR2 SMNVEV (reference sequence). This CDR3 has 16 residues. J lost 7 bases, V lost 5 bases, and 11 bases had no gene match. The DNA of the CDR3 is TGTGCCAGCAGTCTAGCTCCCGGGACAGCGAATTCACCCCTCCACTTT. The encoded protein is CASSLAPGTANSPLHF.

This clone appeared once. This sequence joins TRBV6-1 and TRBJ2-7; 7 bases fit TRBD1. The V and J ends lost 1 base and 3 bases, in that order; junction bases with no gene match: 6. In germline, CDR1 is MNHNS, CDR2 SASEGT. This CDR3 has 15 residues. In nucleotides, the CDR3 is TGTGCCAGCAGTGAAGACGGGACAGCTTACTACGAGCAGTACTTC. Protein product: CASSEDGTAYYEQYF.

The chain links TRBV5-6 to TRBJ1-6; weak D call: TRBD1 (6 bases). Germline assignment: CDR1 SGHDT and CDR2 YYEEEE. The V end lost 4 bases, the J end lost 10 bases, and 15 bases lay between the germline ends. This CDR3 spans 14 amino acids. CDR3 nucleotide sequence: TGTGCCAGCAGCCCAAGACAGGCACCCTCACCCCTCCACTTT. Translated, it gives CASSPRQAPSPLHF.

This clone was detected a few times. The chain uses TRBV27 and TRBJ1-5, with TRBD1 matching 8 bases. V dropped 3 bases and J dropped 5; count of bases not matched to a gene: 3. This CDR3 has 14 residues. CDR1 and CDR2 (germline): MNHEY, SMNVEV (reference sequence). The CDR3 sequence is CASSFSGGDQPQHF. CDR3 sequence (DNA): TGTGCCAGCAGTTTTTCAGGGGGCGATCAGCCCCAGCATTTT.

This chain connects TRBV16 to TRBJ1-2, with 8 nucleotides matching TRBD1. J gave up 7 bases and V 4 bases, and 8 bases lay outside the gene matches. The CDR3 extends over 14 amino acids. CDR1 is KGHSY, CDR2 FQNENV, per germline. Here the CDR3 DNA reads TGTGCCAGCAGCCTAACCGACAGGGGCGGTGGCTACACCTTC. Amino acids: CASSLTDRGGGYTF.

V gene TRBV7-2 combines with J gene TRBJ1-4; D is unclear. Per the germline V gene, CDR1 is SGHTA and CDR2 is FQGNSA. Trimming shortened V by 10 bases and J by 4 bases, and 13 bases separated the two germline ends. CDR3 length equals 13 residues. The CDR3 DNA sequence: TGTGCCACCACGACACAATATAATGAAAAACTGTTTTTT. Its translation: CATTTQYNEKLFF.

This chain uses TRBV19 with TRBJ2-7; TRBD1 aligns across 9 bases. Looked up from germline, CDR1 is LNHDA and CDR2 is SQIVND (reference sequence). The V segment lost 4 bases and the J segment 4 bases; nucleotides outside the gene matches: 14. The length of the CDR3 is 17 residues. Here the CDR3 reads CASSTAGTGNLAYEQYF. Here the CDR3 DNA reads TGTGCCAGTAGTACCGCCGGGACAGGGAATTTGGCGTACGAGCAGTACTTC. Looking up the rest from reference TRBV19 and TRBJ2-7 gives the full variable domain: DGGITQSPKYLFRKEGQNVTLSCEQNLNHDAMYWYRQDPGQGLRLIYYSQIVNDFQKGDIAEGYSVSREKKESFPLTVTSAQKNPTAFYLCASSTAGTGNLAYEQYFGPGTRLTVT.

This clone was seen once. The DNA of the CDR3 is TGTGCCAGCAGCGTAAGCAGGGGATACCAAGAGACCCAGTACTTC. It specifies CASSVSRGYQETQYF. The chain combines TRBV11-2 with TRBJ2-5, with D possibly matching TRBD1 (6 bases). Between the trimmed V and J ends, which lost 5 bases and 0 bases, there was a span of 13 bases. Germline V gives CDR1 SGHAT, CDR2 FQNNGV. The CDR3 runs 15 residues. Together with reference TRBV11-2 and TRBJ2-5, the CDR3 gives the full variable domain: EAGVAQSPRYKIIEKRQSVAFWCNPISGHATLYWYQQILGQGPKLLIQFQNNGVVDDSQLPKDRFSAERLKGVDSTLKIQPAKLEDSAVYLCASSVSRGYQETQYFGPGTRLLVL.

The gene calls are TRBV5-1 and TRBJ2-1; 14 bases are shared with TRBD2. Germline V gene sequence: CDR1 SGHRS, CDR2 YFSETQ. After removal of 7 bases from V and 8 bases from J, the junction contained 5 bases not matched to a gene. The CDR3 extends over 14 amino acids. CDR3 loop: CASHGTSGSDEQFF. The CDR3, as DNA: TGCGCCAGCCACGGGACTAGCGGGAGTGATGAGCAGTTCTTC.

This clone occurred once. The chain recombines TRBV7-8 with TRBJ2-3; D unresolved. Per germline, CDR1 SGHVS and CDR2 FQNEAQ. There are 13 residues in the CDR3. V dropped 5 bases and J dropped 8 bases, with 14 bases sitting between them. The CDR3 DNA follows: TGTGCCAGCAGCACCCGACTGTTTGTTACGCAGTATTTT. Amino acid sequence: CASSTRLFVTQYF.

This sequence joins TRBV30 and TRBJ2-4, with 9 nucleotides matching TRBD1. CDR1 and CDR2 (germline): GTSNPN, SVGIG (reference sequence). There are 15 residues in the CDR3. J was trimmed by 6 bases and V by 2 bases; bases with no gene match: 8. CDR3 amino acids: CAWSRGGQGGNIQYF. CDR3 DNA: TGTGCCTGGAGTCGAGGGGGACAGGGAGGAAACATTCAGTACTTC.

This clone was seen a handful of times. The CDR3 coding sequence is TGTGCCAGCAGTGAAGTCACAAATGAGCAGTTCTTC. Amino acids: CASSEVTNEQFF. The rearrangement joins TRBV6-1 to TRBJ2-1; D gene uncertain. Germline CDR1 reads MNHNS; CDR2 reads SASEGT. The CDR3 is 12 residues long. V lost 1 base, J lost 7 bases, and 5 bases lay in between.

The rearrangement uses TRBV3-1 (or the pseudogene TRBV3-2) and TRBJ1-4, with no clear D. CDR1 LGHDT and CDR2 YNNKEL come from the germline V gene (reference sequence). The CDR3 is 15 amino acids. Trimming cost V 3 bases and J 4 bases, with 12 bases left between them. CDR3 region: CASSQTRSNNEKLFF. The CDR3 region has the DNA TGTGCCAGCAGCCAGACAAGGTCCAATAATGAAAAACTGTTTTTT.

The rearrangement uses TRBV12-2 and TRBJ2-1; the table names TRBD1, a call not compared with the DNA. TRBV12-2 is noted as a pseudogene. This CDR3 contains 15 residues. For the CDR3, the DNA is TGTGCAAGTCGCTTAGCGGGCAGGAAACTCAATGAGCAGTTCTTC. It yields the protein CASRLAGRKLNEQFF.

V is TRBV11-2 and J is TRBJ2-7; the D gene is possibly TRBD2 (6 bases). The germline V and J ends were trimmed by 5 bases and 6 bases, with 14 bases remaining between them. Germline V gives CDR1 SGHAT, CDR2 FQNNGV. This CDR3 has 13 amino acids. Written as DNA, the CDR3 is TGTGCCAGCAGCATAACTAGCTCTCTCGAGCAGTACTTC. Translated: CASSITSSLEQYF.

The J gene is TRBJ2-1, the V gene TRBV10-3; TRBD1 might be the D (5 bases). V lost 4 bases and J lost 10, with 20 bases in between. The CDR3 totals 15 residues. The germline gives CDR1 ENHRY, CDR2 SYGVKD. CDR3: CAISGGQGSLWEQFF. The CDR3 DNA follows: TGTGCCATCAGTGGTGGCCAGGGCTCTTTGTGGGAGCAGTTCTTC.

The chain joins TRBV29-1 to TRBJ2-5; tentative D call: TRBD2 (5 bases). CDR3 size: 13 residues. Germline V gene data show CDR1 as SQVTM and CDR2 as ANQGSEA. Trimming removed 3 bases at V and 7 bases at J, with 15 bases between. The CDR3 bases are TGCAGCGTTGAGCCTAGCAGTCGGGGGACCCAGTACTTC. Protein sequence: CSVEPSSRGTQYF.

The chain carries TRBV5-1 and TRBJ2-3; the match to TRBD1 covers 7 bases. After removal of 5 bases from V and 4 bases from J, the junction contained 4 bases not matched to a gene. The CDR3 is made up of 13 amino acids. The germline V gene has CDR1 SGHRS and CDR2 YFSETQ. In nucleotides, the CDR3 is TGCGCCAGCAGGGGACAGTCCTCAGATACGCAGTATTTT. Residues: CASRGQSSDTQYF.

V and J are TRBV10-3 and TRBJ2-3; TRBD2 might be the D (6 bases). The CDR3 runs 15 residues. The V end was cut by 7 bases, the J end by 2 bases, with 16 bases between. The germline V gene encodes CDR1 ENHRY and CDR2 SYGVKD. CDR3 sequence: CAITSGLGATDTQYF. CDR3 DNA: TGTGCCATCACCTCGGGACTTGGGGCCACAGATACGCAGTATTTT.